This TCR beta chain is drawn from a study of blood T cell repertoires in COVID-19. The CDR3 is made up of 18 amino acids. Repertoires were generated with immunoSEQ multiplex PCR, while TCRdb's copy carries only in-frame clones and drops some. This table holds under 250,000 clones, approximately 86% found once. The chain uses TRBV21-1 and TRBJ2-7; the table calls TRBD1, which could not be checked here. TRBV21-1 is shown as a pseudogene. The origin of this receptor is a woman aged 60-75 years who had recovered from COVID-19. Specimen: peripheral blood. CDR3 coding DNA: TGTGCCAGCACCCCTAGGATTTGGCCGGAACAGGGCCTCAGTGAGCAGTACTTC. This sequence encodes CASTPRIWPEQGLSEQYF.